This T cell receptor beta chain is from a study of T cell responses to AZD1222 COVID-19 vaccine. The study's findings and limits: Repertoires were sampled only after the peak T cell response. A mostly white British donor set with more females was recruited, and clonal diversity was possibly underestimated.

V lost 2 bases, J lost 1 base, and 9 bases lay in between. The CDR3 is made up of 14 amino acids. Per germline, CDR1 SGHNT and CDR2 YYREEE (reference sequence). Sequencing used immunoSEQ multiplex PCR; TCRdb keeps in-frame clones, though not all of them. The data contain about 220,000 clones, 85% to 95% of them singletons. Comments on this clone: No antigen is known for it.

The starting material was peripheral blood, obtained on day 0 of MenACWY control vaccination. The source is an adult in good health. V gene TRBV5-4 combines with J gene TRBJ1-1; a weak D match, TRBD1 (5 bases). CDR3 protein: CASSFAGQNTEAFF. The CDR3 DNA sequence: TGTGCCAGCAGCTTTGCAGGACAGAACACTGAAGCTTTCTTT.